This note documents a single TCR beta chain sequence. What it binds is unknown. Before being chosen for sequencing, patients had shown CD8+CD57+ cell expansion by flow cytometry. Germline V gene lookup returns CDR1 LNHDA and CDR2 SQIVND (reference sequence). The CDR3 is 14 amino acids. V shed 5 bases, J shed 6 bases, and the junction held 8 bases outside the gene matches. Genomic DNA, the template, was used for profiling of the TCR beta VDJ and CDR3. TCRdb fed the reads into MiXCR, producing one record per CDR3 protein. Altogether under 500,000 distinct CDR3 sequences are present, less than 35% being singletons, with the ten largest covering 0.82%. The sample belongs to a study of CD8+CD57+ T cells in acquired aplastic anemia. Study-wide context: The average for DNA from sorted CD4+ and CD8+ cells was roughly 3 ug. Findings and limits, study-wide: Patients and controls shared 25 to 35 CD8+ CDR3 sequences, which appeared highly expressed in patients and within their immunodominant clones.

The sequence came from a human donor with aplastic anemia. The chain employs TRBV19 and TRBJ2-7, with 9 bases that match TRBD1. The sample consisted of sorted CD4+, CD8+, or CD8+CD57+ T cells (not recorded which) from PBMCs. CDR3 in amino acids: CASSSGTGFGEQYF. The CDR3 nucleotides read TGTGCCAGTAGTTCCGGGACAGGGTTTGGCGAGCAGTACTTC.